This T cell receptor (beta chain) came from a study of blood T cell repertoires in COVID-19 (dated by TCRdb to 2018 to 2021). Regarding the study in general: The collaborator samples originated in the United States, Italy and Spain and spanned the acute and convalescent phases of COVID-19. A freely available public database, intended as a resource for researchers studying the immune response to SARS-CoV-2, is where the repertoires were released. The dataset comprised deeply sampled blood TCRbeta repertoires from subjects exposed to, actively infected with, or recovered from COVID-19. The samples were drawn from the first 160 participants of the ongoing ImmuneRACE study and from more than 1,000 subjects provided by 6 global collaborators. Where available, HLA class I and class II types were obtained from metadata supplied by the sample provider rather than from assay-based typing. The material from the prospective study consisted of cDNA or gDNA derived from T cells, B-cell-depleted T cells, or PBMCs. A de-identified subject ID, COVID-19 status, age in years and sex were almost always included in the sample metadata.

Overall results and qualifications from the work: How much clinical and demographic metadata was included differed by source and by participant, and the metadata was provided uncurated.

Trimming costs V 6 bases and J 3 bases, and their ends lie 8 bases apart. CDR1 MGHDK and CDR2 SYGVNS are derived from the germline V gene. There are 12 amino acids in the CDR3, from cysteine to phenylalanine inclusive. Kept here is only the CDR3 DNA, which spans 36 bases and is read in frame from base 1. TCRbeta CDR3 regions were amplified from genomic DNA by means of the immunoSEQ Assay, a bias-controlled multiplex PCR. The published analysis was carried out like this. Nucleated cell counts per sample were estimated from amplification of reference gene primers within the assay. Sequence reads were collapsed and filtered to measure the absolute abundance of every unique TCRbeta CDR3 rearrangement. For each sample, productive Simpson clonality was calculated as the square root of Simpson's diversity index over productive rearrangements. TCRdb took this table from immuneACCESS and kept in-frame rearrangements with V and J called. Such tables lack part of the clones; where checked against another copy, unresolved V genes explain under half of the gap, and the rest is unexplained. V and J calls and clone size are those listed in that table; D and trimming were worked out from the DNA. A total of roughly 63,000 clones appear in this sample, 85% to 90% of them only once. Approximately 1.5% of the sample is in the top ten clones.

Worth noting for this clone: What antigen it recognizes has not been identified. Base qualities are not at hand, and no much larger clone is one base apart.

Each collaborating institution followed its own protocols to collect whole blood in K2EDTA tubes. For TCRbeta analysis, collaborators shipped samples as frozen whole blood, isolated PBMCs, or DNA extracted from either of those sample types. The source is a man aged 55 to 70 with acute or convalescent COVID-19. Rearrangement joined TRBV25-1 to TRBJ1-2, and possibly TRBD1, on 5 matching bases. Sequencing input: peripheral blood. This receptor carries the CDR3 CASRGGHYGYTF. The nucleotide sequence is TGTGCCAGCAGGGGGGGACACTATGGCTACACCTTC.